Shown below are 32 T cell receptor beta chains from a single sample sequenced in a study of T-cell reconstitution after alpha-beta-depleted transplantation in children. The authors prepared the TCRbeta library with unique molecular identifiers. TCRdb re-derived calls from the PCR reads in MiXCR, one entry per CDR3 protein. The sample lists approximately 490,000 distinct CDR3 sequences, 10% occurring once. This sample comprised PBMCs, obtained before TCRalphabeta/CD19-depleted stem cell transplant. All receptors come from a child between 2 and 9 years old with inherited bone marrow failure, due to receive a stem cell transplant.

This clonotype has a handful of counts. The chain is built from TRBV19 and TRBJ1-1, with D unresolved. Germline V gene sequence: CDR1 LNHDA, CDR2 SQIVND (reference sequence). CDR3 length: 13 residues. Trimming took 1 base from V and 6 from J, leaving 9 bases between them. CDR3 in amino acids: CASSIVSGPEAFF. In DNA form, the CDR3 reads TGTGCCAGTAGTATAGTCTCAGGACCTGAAGCTTTCTTT.

This clonotype was seen a handful of times. This chain links TRBV28 with TRBJ2-7, with TRBD2 matching 7 bases. Germline V gene sequence: CDR1 MDHEN, CDR2 SYDVKM. This CDR3 has 17 amino acids. Trimming took 3 bases from V and 3 from J; bases not matched to a gene: 14. CDR3 sequence (DNA): TGTGCCAGCAGTTTCCCTGCCCCTAGCGGAGGGGACTACGAGCAGTACTTC. Translation gives CASSFPAPSGGDYEQYF.

This clonotype was counted at least ten times. The V gene is TRBV29-1, the J gene TRBJ2-3; the match to TRBD2 covers 12 bases. The V and J ends lost 1 base and 0 bases, in that order; junction bases with no gene match: 11. The germline V gene encodes CDR1 SQVTM and CDR2 ANQGSEA. CDR3 length: 19 residues. CDR3 nucleotide sequence: TGCAGCGTTGAAGTTGGTACTAGCGGGAGGATGGTTAGCACAGATACGCAGTATTTT. This codes for CSVEVGTSGRMVSTDTQYF.

This clonotype was counted at least ten times. The chain combines TRBV4-3 with TRBJ1-1, with 7 bases aligning to TRBD1. This CDR3 contains 15 residues. Trimming cost V 3 bases and J 5 bases; bases outside gene matches: 9. The V gene's germline CDR1 is LGHNA and CDR2 YSLEER. CDR3 loop: CASSQSDRAWTEAFF. The CDR3 nucleotides read TGCGCCAGCAGCCAGTCCGACAGGGCCTGGACTGAAGCTTTCTTT.

This clonotype showed up just a few times. The rearrangement uses TRBV7-8 and TRBJ1-6, with D tentatively TRBD1 (5 bases). V lost 5 bases and J lost 0, with 11 bases in between. Germline CDR1 and CDR2: SGHVS and FQNEAQ. The CDR3 is 16 residues long. DNA of the CDR3: TGTGCCAGCAGCCCCCTCGGGGGCTCCTATAATTCACCCCTCCACTTT. Its translation is CASSPLGGSYNSPLHF.

Many counts were recorded for this clonotype. The CDR3 DNA reads as TGTGCCAGCAAGCCCGGGTCCTTCTATGGCTACACCTTC. This sequence encodes CASKPGSFYGYTF. This chain joins TRBV12-3 or TRBV12-4 and TRBJ1-2; no reliable D call. V shed 7 bases and J shed 4 bases, with 13 bases lying between them. The CDR3 has 13 residues.

This clonotype appeared a few times. The chain joins TRBV25-1 to TRBJ1-1; 7 bases are a match to TRBD1. The J segment lost 3 bases and the V segment lost 6 bases, leaving 4 bases of the junction unmatched. The germline V gene has CDR1 MGHDK and CDR2 SYGVNS. The CDR3 covers 13 residues. The chain's CDR3 is CASSAGGHTEAFF. CDR3 sequence (DNA): TGTGCCAGCAGCGCAGGGGGACACACTGAAGCTTTCTTT.

This clonotype was observed a few times. V is TRBV19 and J is TRBJ1-2, with D tentatively TRBD1 (6 bases). V lost 3 bases to trimming and J lost 4 bases, with 15 bases between them. The CDR3 is made up of 15 amino acids. The V gene's germline CDR1 is LNHDA and CDR2 SQIVND (reference sequence). The CDR3 nucleotides are TGTGCCAGTAGTATCTTTCTACAGGGCCGCTATGGCTACACCTTC. Its protein is CASSIFLQGRYGYTF. Looking up the rest from reference TRBV19 and TRBJ1-2 gives the full variable domain: DGGITQSPKYLFRKEGQNVTLSCEQNLNHDAMYWYRQDPGQGLRLIYYSQIVNDFQKGDIAEGYSVSREKKESFPLTVTSAQKNPTAFYLCASSIFLQGRYGYTFGSGTRLTVV.

This clonotype was recorded at least ten times. The V call is TRBV20-1, the J call TRBJ1-6; unclear D gene. Deletions cut 0 bases from V and 10 bases from J, with 7 bases between. Germline CDR1 reads DFQATT; CDR2 reads SNEGSKA (reference sequence). The CDR3 totals 12 residues. The CDR3 DNA reads as TGCAGTGCTAGAGATGGAGGATCACCCCTCCACTTT. Its translation is CSARDGGSPLHF.

On this clonotype: A much larger clonotype is one base distant, so this may be a read error. The chain joins TRBV7-9 to TRBJ2-7; D gene uncertain. Trimming stripped 3 bases from V and 3 bases from J, with 18 bases between. This CDR3 region has 16 residues. From germline, CDR1 is SEHNR and CDR2 FQNEAQ (reference sequence). Here the CDR3 reads CASSFLGPQARYEQYF. The CDR3 nucleotides read TGTGCCAGCAGCTTTTTGGGCCCCCAGGCGCGCTACGAGCAGTACTTC.

The chain has TRBV7-2 and TRBJ2-1, with 9 nucleotides matching TRBD2. Trimming took 6 bases from V and 6 from J; bases not matched to a gene: 9. Germline lookup yields CDR1 SGHTA and CDR2 FQGNSA. There are 15 residues in the CDR3. The CDR3 sequence is CASRGPGLASNEQFF. In nucleotides, the CDR3 is TGTGCCAGCAGGGGGCCGGGACTAGCATCCAATGAGCAGTTCTTC.

The V and J genes are TRBV18 and TRBJ2-2; D might be TRBD1 or TRBD2, each matching 5 bases. V was pared by 4 bases and J by 3 bases, with 9 bases between. Germline CDR1 is KGHSH and CDR2 is LQKENI. The CDR3 spans 14 residues. CDR3 in DNA: TGTGCCAGCTCACGGGGGACCGACACCGGGGAGCTGTTTTTT. The encoded protein is CASSRGTDTGELFF.

This clonotype came up many times. V and J are TRBV29-1 and TRBJ2-1; perhaps TRBD2 as D (6 bases). V shed 7 bases and J shed 8 bases, with 18 bases lying between them. The CDR3 runs 13 residues. The germline CDR1 and CDR2 sequences are SQVTM and ANQGSEA. As DNA, the CDR3 is TGCAGCGCCTCAGGCGGGGCACGCGATGAGCAGTTCTTC. The encoded protein is CSASGGARDEQFF.

The chain links TRBV7-9 to TRBJ2-2, with D perhaps TRBD1 (6 bases). V lost 5 bases to trimming and J lost 5 bases, with 12 bases between them. CDR3 size: 14 residues. CDR1 is SEHNR, CDR2 FQNEAQ, per germline (reference sequence). CDR3 nucleotides: TGTGCCAGCAGCCCTACAGGGTTAACCGGGGAGCTGTTTTTT. This encodes CASSPTGLTGELFF.

The genes are TRBV18 and TRBJ1-1, with D possibly matching TRBD1 (5 bases). Germline-derived CDR1 and CDR2 are KGHSH and LQKENI. V was pared by 5 bases and J by 3 bases, with 13 bases between. This CDR3 is built from 14 residues. CDR3 residues: CASSLGVKDTEAFF. In DNA, the CDR3 is TGTGCCAGCTCATTGGGGGTCAAGGACACTGAAGCTTTCTTT.

Comments on this clonotype: A much larger clonotype is one base distant, so this may be a read error. In this CDR3 the conserved last residue, phenylalanine or tryptophan, is missing, so a read error is likely. The chain combines TRBV19 with TRBJ2-7; 15 bases map to TRBD2. The CDR3 is made up of 15 amino acids. Losses at the gene ends were 8 bases for V and 7 bases for J; bases not matched to a gene: 9. Germline V gene data show CDR1 as LNHDA and CDR2 as SQIVND (reference sequence). The CDR3 is CASSGLAGGPWEQYL. CDR3 DNA: TGTGCCAGTTCCGGACTAGCGGGAGGGCCTTGGGAGCAGTACTTG.

The gene calls are TRBV3-1 and TRBJ2-2; D gene uncertain. The V gene's germline CDR1 is LGHDT and CDR2 YNNKEL (reference sequence). The CDR3 is 15 residues long. Between the trimmed V and J ends, which lost 1 base and 1 base, there was a span of 7 bases. The CDR3 DNA sequence: TGTGCCAGCAGCCAAGTGGAAAAGAACACCGGGGAGCTGTTTTTT. It yields the protein CASSQVEKNTGELFF.

This clonotype showed up many times. The CDR3 sequence is CASSLGPGWTDTQYF. The CDR3 bases are TGTGCCAGCAGCTTAGGGCCCGGGTGGACAGATACGCAGTATTTT. J is TRBJ2-3 and V is TRBV7-2, with D uncertain. Trimming stripped 1 base from V and 3 bases from J, with 11 bases between. Germline V lookup: CDR1 SGHTA, CDR2 FQGNSA. The length of the CDR3 is 15 residues.

This clonotype has more than one count but fewer than ten. The chain employs TRBV14 and TRBJ2-5, with TRBD1 matching over 7 bases. This CDR3 contains 14 residues. V shed 4 bases and J 6 bases; nucleotides not matched to a gene: 8. CDR1 and CDR2 from the germline V gene are SGHDN and FVKESK. This CDR3 is CASSPDRFQKTQYF. The CDR3 DNA sequence: TGTGCCAGCAGCCCGGACAGGTTTCAAAAGACCCAGTACTTC.

This clonotype has ten or more counts. The CDR3 here is CATSRDLRTGELFF. The CDR3 region has the DNA TGTGCCACCAGCAGAGATCTTCGAACCGGGGAGCTGTTTTTT. This chain links TRBV15 with TRBJ2-2; D remains ambiguous. The CDR3 consists of 14 residues. The V gene's germline CDR1 is LNHNV and CDR2 YYDKDF (reference sequence). V dropped 0 bases and J dropped 5 bases, with 7 bases sitting between them.

This clonotype was detected ten times or more. The rearrangement uses TRBV30 and TRBJ1-2; D gene uncertain. V shed 8 bases and J shed 4 bases, with 11 bases lying between them. CDR1 and CDR2 from the germline V gene are GTSNPN and SVGIG (reference sequence). The CDR3 is 11 amino acids. The CDR3 reads CAHYVPYGYTF. CDR3 DNA sequence: TGTGCCCATTACGTGCCCTATGGCTACACCTTC.

V gene TRBV5-1 combines with J gene TRBJ2-5; 8 positions agree with TRBD2. Looked up from germline, CDR1 is SGHRS and CDR2 is YFSETQ. J was trimmed by 7 bases and V by 4 bases; bases with no gene match: 12. CDR3 length equals 15 residues. The CDR3 DNA reads as TGCGCCAGCAGCGAATGGGTAGCGGGGATCGGGACCCAGTACTTC. It yields the protein CASSEWVAGIGTQYF. The full variable domain, with the rest looked up from reference TRBV5-1 and TRBJ2-5, is KAGVTQTPRYLIKTRGQQVTLSCSPISGHRSVSWYQQTPGQGLQFLFEYFSETQRNKGNFPGRFSGRQFSNSRSEMNVSTLELGDSALYLCASSEWVAGIGTQYFGPGTRLLVL.

This clonotype came up many times. V gene TRBV20-1 combines with J gene TRBJ2-1; 10 bases agree with TRBD1. The trim removed 1 base at V and 2 bases at J, leaving 5 bases unmatched. The V gene's germline CDR1 is DFQATT and CDR2 SNEGSKA (reference sequence). CDR3 length: 16 amino acids. The DNA of the CDR3 is TGCAGTGCTAGAGTTGCCGGGACAGGGGCCTACAATGAGCAGTTCTTC. It translates to CSARVAGTGAYNEQFF.

The genes are TRBV4-1 and TRBJ2-3; perhaps TRBD1 as D (5 bases). CDR3 size: 16 residues. The germline V gene has CDR1 MGHRA and CDR2 YSYEKL. Trimming pared 0 bases from V and 2 bases from J, leaving 12 bases between. The CDR3 DNA is TGCGCCAGCAGCCAAGATCAGGGAACGGCCACAGATACGCAGTATTTT. Encoded protein: CASSQDQGTATDTQYF.

This clonotype was counted at least ten times. The chain combines TRBV6-5 with TRBJ1-6, with TRBD1 as a possible D gene (6 bases). The V and J ends lost 2 bases and 7 bases respectively, with 15 bases between them. CDR1 MNHEY and CDR2 SVGAGI come from the germline V gene. The CDR3 runs 16 residues. CDR3 loop: CASSYPRGGENSPLHF. For the CDR3, the DNA is TGTGCCAGCAGTTACCCCAGGGGTGGAGAGAATTCACCCCTCCACTTT.

This clonotype was found many times. The chain joins TRBV28 to TRBJ1-1; a possible D gene is TRBD1 (6 bases). Trimming cost V 2 bases and J 5 bases, with 9 bases left between them. Germline loops: CDR1 MDHEN, CDR2 SYDVKM. The CDR3 sequence is 13 residues long. DNA for the CDR3: TGTGCCAGCAGTTTAAGGGGGAGTACTGAAGCTTTCTTT. This codes for CASSLRGSTEAFF. The entire variable domain, with the rest obtained from reference TRBV28 and TRBJ1-1, is as follows: DVKVTQSSRYLVKRTGEKVFLECVQDMDHENMFWYRQDPGLGLRLIYFSYDVKMKEKGDIPEGYSVSREKKERFSLILESASTNQTSMYLCASSLRGSTEAFFGQGTRLTVV.

In its sample, this clonotype was seen many times. V and J are TRBV12-3 or TRBV12-4 and TRBJ2-3; 13 bases agree with TRBD2. The junction had 9 bases not matched to a gene; V was cut back by 5 bases and J by 7 bases. The CDR3 is 16 amino acids. The CDR3 protein is CASSLWTSGRGNTQYF. The CDR3, as DNA: TGTGCCAGCAGTCTCTGGACTAGCGGGAGAGGGAATACGCAGTATTTT.

The chain recombines TRBV7-9 with TRBJ2-7, with 7 bases that match TRBD1. Germline assignment: CDR1 SEHNR and CDR2 FQNEAQ (reference sequence). CDR3 length: 14 amino acids. Losses at the gene ends were 4 bases for V and 2 bases for J; bases not matched to a gene: 5. Here the CDR3 DNA reads TGTGCCAGCAGCTCTACCGGGACAGCCTACGAGCAGTACTTC. This encodes CASSSTGTAYEQYF.

In this sample, this clonotype turned up many times. The gene calls are TRBV12-3 or TRBV12-4 and TRBJ2-2; no definite D call. V was pared by 3 bases and J by 6 bases, with 5 bases between. This CDR3 comprises 12 residues. The CDR3 region has the DNA TGTGCCAGCAGTTTCCGGGCCGGGGAGCTGTTTTTT. This codes for CASSFRAGELFF.

The sample holds many counts of this clonotype. The CDR3 protein is CSAVTEPGYSNQPQHF. The CDR3, as DNA: TGCAGTGCCGTGACAGAGCCAGGGTATAGCAATCAGCCCCAGCATTTT. The chain carries TRBV20-1 and TRBJ1-5; D might be TRBD1 (5 bases). V shed 6 bases and J shed 0 bases, with 18 bases lying between them. CDR1 is DFQATT, CDR2 SNEGSKA, per germline (reference sequence). The CDR3 is 16 amino acids.

About this clonotype: A read error may be the cause here, since a much bigger clone is one base away. The gene calls are TRBV20-1 and TRBJ2-1; unclear D gene. Per germline, CDR1 DFQATT and CDR2 SNEGSKA (reference sequence). The CDR3 is 16 residues long. This chain's CDR3 is CCARDQRQGSYNEQFF. CDR3 nucleotide sequence: TGCTGTGCTAGAGATCAGAGACAAGGGTCCTACAATGAGCAGTTCTTC.

V gene TRBV5-4 combines with J gene TRBJ2-7; D is unclear. CDR3 length equals 14 residues. The ends were cut back, 0 bases at V and 7 bases at J, with 14 bases in the middle. Germline V CDR1 and CDR2: SGHNT, YYREEE (reference sequence). CDR3 loop: CASSLAGPLEEQYF. The CDR3, as DNA: TGTGCCAGCAGCTTGGCGGGTCCCCTCGAGGAGCAGTACTTC.